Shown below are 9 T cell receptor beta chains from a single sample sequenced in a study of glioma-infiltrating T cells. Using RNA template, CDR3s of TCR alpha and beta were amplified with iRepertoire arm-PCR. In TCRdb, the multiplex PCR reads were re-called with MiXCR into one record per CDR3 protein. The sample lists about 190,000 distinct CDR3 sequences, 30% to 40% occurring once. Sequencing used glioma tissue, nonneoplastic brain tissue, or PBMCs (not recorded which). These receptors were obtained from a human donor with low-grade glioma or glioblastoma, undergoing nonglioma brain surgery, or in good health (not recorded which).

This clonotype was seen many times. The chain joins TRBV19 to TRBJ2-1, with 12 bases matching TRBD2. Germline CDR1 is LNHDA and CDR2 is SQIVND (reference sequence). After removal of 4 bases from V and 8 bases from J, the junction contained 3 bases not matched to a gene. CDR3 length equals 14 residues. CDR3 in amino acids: CASSSRLAGDEQFF. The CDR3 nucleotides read TGTGCCAGTAGTAGTCGACTAGCGGGAGATGAGCAGTTCTTC.

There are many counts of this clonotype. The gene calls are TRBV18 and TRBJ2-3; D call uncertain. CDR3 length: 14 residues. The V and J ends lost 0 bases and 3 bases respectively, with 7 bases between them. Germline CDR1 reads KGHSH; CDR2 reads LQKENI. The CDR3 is CASSPPVQTDTQYF. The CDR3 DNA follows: TGTGCCAGCTCACCACCGGTCCAAACAGATACGCAGTATTTT.

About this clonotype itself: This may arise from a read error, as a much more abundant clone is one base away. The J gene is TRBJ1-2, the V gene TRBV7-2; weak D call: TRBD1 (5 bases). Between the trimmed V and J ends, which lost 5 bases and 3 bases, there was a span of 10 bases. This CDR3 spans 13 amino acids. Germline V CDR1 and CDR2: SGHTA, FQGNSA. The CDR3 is CASSRWDHYGYTF. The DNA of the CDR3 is TGTGCCAGCAGCCGATGGGACCACTATGGCTACACCTTC.

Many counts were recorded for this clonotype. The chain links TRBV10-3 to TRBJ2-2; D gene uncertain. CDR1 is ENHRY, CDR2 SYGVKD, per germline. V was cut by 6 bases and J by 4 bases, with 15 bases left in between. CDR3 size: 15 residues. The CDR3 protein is CAIRGEQPFTGELFF. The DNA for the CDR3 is TGTGCCATCAGAGGTGAACAGCCCTTCACCGGGGAGCTGTTTTTT.

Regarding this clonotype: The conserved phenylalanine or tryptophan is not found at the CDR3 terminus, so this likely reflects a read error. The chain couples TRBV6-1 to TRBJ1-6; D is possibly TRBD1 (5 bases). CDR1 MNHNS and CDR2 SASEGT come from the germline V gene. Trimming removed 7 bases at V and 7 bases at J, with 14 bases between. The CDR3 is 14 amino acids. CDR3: CASTGHGLNSPLHL. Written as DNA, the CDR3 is TGTGCCAGCACCGGACATGGACTCAATTCACCCCTCCACCTT.

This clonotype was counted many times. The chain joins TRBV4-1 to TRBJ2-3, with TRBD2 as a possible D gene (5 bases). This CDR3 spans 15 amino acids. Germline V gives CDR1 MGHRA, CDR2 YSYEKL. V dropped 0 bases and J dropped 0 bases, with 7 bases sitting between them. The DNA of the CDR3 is TGCGCCAGCAGCCAAGAGGAGGCCAGCACAGATACGCAGTATTTT. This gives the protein CASSQEEASTDTQYF.

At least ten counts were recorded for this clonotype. The DNA of the CDR3 is TGCAGTGCTAGTCCTTTCGGACTAGCGGGAGGGTATCATCAAGAGACCCAGTACTTC. Protein product: CSASPFGLAGGYHQETQYF. V is TRBV20-1 and J is TRBJ2-5; TRBD2 matches at 15 bases. Germline CDR1 DFQATT, CDR2 SNEGSKA (reference sequence). Trimming cost V 3 bases and J 2 bases; bases outside gene matches: 13. The CDR3 sequence is 19 residues long.

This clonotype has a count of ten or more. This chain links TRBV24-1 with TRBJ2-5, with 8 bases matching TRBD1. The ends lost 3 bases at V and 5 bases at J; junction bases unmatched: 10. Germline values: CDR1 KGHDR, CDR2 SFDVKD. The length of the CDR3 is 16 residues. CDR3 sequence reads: CATSDHDRGRGETQYF. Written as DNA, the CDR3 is TGTGCCACCAGTGATCATGACAGGGGACGCGGCGAGACCCAGTACTTC.

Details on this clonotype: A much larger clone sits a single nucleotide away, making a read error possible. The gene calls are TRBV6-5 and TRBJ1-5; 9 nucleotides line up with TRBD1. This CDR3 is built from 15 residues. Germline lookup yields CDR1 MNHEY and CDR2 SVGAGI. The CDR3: CASSRQGGSNKPQHF. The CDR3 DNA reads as TGTGCCAGCAGCCGACAGGGGGGGAGCAATAAGCCCCAGCATTTT.